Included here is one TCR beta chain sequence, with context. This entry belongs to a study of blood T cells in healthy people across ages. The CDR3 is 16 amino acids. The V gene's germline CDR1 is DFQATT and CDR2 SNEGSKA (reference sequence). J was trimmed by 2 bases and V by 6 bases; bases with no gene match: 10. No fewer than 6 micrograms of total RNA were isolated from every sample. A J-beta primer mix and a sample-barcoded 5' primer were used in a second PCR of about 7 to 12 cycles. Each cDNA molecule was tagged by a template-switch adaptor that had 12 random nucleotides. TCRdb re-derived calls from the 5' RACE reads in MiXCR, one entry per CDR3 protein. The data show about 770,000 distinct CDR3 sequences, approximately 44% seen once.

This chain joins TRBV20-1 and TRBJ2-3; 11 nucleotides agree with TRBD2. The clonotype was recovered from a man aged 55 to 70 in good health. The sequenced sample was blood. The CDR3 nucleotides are TGCAGTGCAATTTGGGGGACTAGCGGATACACAGATACGCAGTATTTT. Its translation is CSAIWGTSGYTDTQYF.